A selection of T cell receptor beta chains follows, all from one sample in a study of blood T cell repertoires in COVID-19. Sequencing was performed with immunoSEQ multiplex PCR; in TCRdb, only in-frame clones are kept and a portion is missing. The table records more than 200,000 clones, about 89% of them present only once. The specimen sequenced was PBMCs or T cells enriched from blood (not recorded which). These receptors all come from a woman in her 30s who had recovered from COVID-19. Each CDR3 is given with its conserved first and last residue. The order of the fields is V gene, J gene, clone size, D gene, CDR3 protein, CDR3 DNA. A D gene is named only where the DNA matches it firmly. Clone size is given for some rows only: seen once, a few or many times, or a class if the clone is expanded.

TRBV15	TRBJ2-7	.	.	CATSRATAGRQGDSYEQYF	TGTGCCACCAGCAGAGCAACTGCGGGACGTCAGGGGGATAGCTACGAGCAGTACTTC
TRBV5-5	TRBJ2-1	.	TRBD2	CASSASGKTYNEQFF	TGTGCCAGCAGCGCCAGCGGGAAGACCTACAATGAGCAGTTCTTC
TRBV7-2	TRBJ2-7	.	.	CASSTSQLGAYEQYF	TGTGCCAGCAGCACTAGCCAGTTAGGCGCCTACGAGCAGTACTTC
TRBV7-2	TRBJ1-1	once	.	CASSSQFQGTEAFF	TGTGCCAGCAGCTCTCAATTCCAGGGTACTGAAGCTTTCTTT
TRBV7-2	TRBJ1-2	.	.	CASSLLSGYTF	TGTGCCAGCAGCTTACTCTCTGGCTACACCTTC
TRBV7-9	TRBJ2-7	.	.	CASSLTAGNEQYF	TGTGCCAGCAGCTTAACGGCAGGGAACGAGCAGTACTTC
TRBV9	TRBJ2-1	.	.	CASSVAGGSNPSSYNEQFF	TGTGCCAGCAGCGTAGCCGGGGGTAGTAATCCCTCCTCCTACAATGAGCAGTTCTTC
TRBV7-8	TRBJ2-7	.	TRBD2	CASSLELAGASYEQYF	TGTGCCAGCAGCTTAGAACTAGCGGGAGCATCCTACGAGCAGTACTTC
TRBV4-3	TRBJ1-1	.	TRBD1	CASSQAPGGGTEAFF	TGCGCCAGCAGCCAAGCGCCAGGGGGCGGCACTGAAGCTTTCTTT
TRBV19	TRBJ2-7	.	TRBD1	CASSPRTGSYEQYF	TGTGCCAGTAGTCCGAGGACAGGGTCCTACGAGCAGTACTTC
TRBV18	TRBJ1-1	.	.	CASSPAGGASRSTEAFF	TGTGCCAGCTCACCGGCTGGGGGGGCTTCACGGAGCACTGAAGCTTTCTTT
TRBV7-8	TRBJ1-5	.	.	CASSLAAGLYNQPQHF	TGTGCCAGCAGCTTAGCGGCAGGTCTGTACAATCAGCCCCAGCATTTT
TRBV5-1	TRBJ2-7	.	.	CASSWERASSYEQYF	TGCGCCAGCAGCTGGGAGCGGGCCTCCTCCTACGAGCAGTACTTC
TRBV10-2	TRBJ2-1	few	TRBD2	CASSESLAGGVNEQFF	TGCGCCAGCAGTGAATCACTAGCGGGAGGTGTGAATGAGCAGTTCTTC
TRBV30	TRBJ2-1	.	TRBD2	CAWNPLSSGLRGQFF	TGTGCCTGGAACCCCCTCTCTAGCGGACTCCGAGGGCAGTTCTTC
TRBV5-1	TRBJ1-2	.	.	CASSLELGVGYTF	TGCGCCAGCAGCTTGGAATTAGGGGTCGGCTACACCTTC
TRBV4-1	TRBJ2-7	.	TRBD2	CASSQGGLATYEQYF	TGCGCCAGCAGTCAAGGGGGACTAGCGACCTACGAGCAGTACTTC
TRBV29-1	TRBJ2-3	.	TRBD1	CSVGQVITDTQYF	TGCAGCGTCGGACAGGTAATCACAGATACGCAGTATTTT
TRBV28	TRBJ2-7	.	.	CASSFADSSYEQYF	TGTGCCAGCAGTTTTGCGGACAGCTCCTACGAGCAGTACTTC
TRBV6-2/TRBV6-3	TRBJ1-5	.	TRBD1	CASSYVAGGSNQPQHF	TGTGCCAGCAGTTACGTAGCAGGGGGTAGCAATCAGCCCCAGCATTTT
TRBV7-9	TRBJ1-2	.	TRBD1	CASSHPTGNYGYTF	TGTGCCAGCAGCCACCCGACAGGGAACTATGGCTACACCTTC
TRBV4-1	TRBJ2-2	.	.	CASSQRTSPNTGELFF	TGCGCCAGCAGCCAACGAACGAGCCCAAACACCGGGGAGCTGTTTTTT
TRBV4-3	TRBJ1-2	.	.	CASSPQSWTDNYGYTF	TGCGCCAGCAGCCCTCAAAGTTGGACAGACAACTATGGCTACACCTTC
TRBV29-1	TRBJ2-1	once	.	CSVGLGGMDEQFF	TGCAGCGTTGGGCTAGGGGGAATGGATGAGCAGTTCTTC
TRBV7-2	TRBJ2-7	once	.	CASSLVARGFYEQYF	TGTGCCAGCAGCTTAGTTGCCAGGGGATTCTACGAGCAGTACTTC
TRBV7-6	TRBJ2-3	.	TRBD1	CASSSRQGRDTQYF	TGTGCCAGCAGCTCGAGACAGGGTCGTGATACGCAGTATTTT
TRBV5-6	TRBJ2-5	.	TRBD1	CASSRRTGGVETQYF	TGTGCCAGCAGCCGGCGGACAGGGGGCGTAGAGACCCAGTACTTC
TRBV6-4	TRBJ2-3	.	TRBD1	CASSEGQGADTQYF	TGTGCCAGCAGTGAAGGACAGGGGGCAGATACGCAGTATTTT
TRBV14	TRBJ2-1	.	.	CASSPPRDSLKGYEQFF	TGTGCCAGCAGCCCTCCCCGGGACTCCCTTAAGGGGTATGAGCAGTTCTTC